This T cell receptor (beta chain) was recorded in a study of T cell responses to AZD1222 COVID-19 vaccine (dated by TCRdb to the early 2020s). Notes on the research overall: AZD1222 recipients with second doses at about 4 weeks or about 12 weeks were pooled, because spike-specific TCR depth and breadth did not differ between schedules. A total of over 230 trial participants underwent TCR sequencing, of whom about 200 had received two doses of AZD1222 and roughly 26 had received two doses of the MenACWY control vaccine. Enrollment into the trials was organized by age into subgroups of 18-55, 56-69 and 70-plus years, and those subgroups contained 148, 28 and 57 TCR-sequenced participants, respectively. Paper-wide results and their limitations: After two AZD1222 doses, spike-specific TCR breadth and depth were significantly higher than at day 0 and than in MenACWY recipients. Participants were mostly white British and included more females than males, and it was suggested by the authors that clonal diversity may have been underestimated. Reportedly, almost half of the unique spike-specific TCRs recognized epitopes lying outside the regions that are mutated in the B.1.351 and B.1.1.7 variants. In the small 56-69-year group, the increase in depth fell short of significance, most likely because of low power. Because no day 14 peak-response samples were available, repertoires were characterized only after the peak T cell response. Conclusions about previously exposed vaccinees were limited because only a handful of AZD1222 recipients were SARS-CoV-2 seropositive at baseline. CD4 TCRs associated with the vaccine covered the entire spike protein, and the dominant responses were in regions 160-218 and 743-854.

From a lookup of the germline V gene, CDR1 and CDR2 are SGHAT and FQNNGV. Relative to germline, V is missing 5 bases and J is missing 4 bases, with 9 bases of the junction outside any gene match. Inclusive of the bounding cysteine and phenylalanine, the CDR3 is 15 residues long. This entry keeps only the CDR3 DNA: 45 bases, framed from base 1. The sample's time point, from its label and the paper: baseline before first vaccination. Vaccinee samples were obtained from the UK trials COV001 and COV002, which included a single-blind randomized controlled phase 2/3 trial of AZD1222 (ChAdOx1 nCoV-19) in healthy adults. For TCRbeta chain sequencing, PBMC samples from trial participants were taken at day 0 and at day 28 after the second dose. The CDR3 regions of human TCRbeta chains were analyzed by immunosequencing. For the original study's pipeline: Repertoire TCRs were matched against a reference library of SARS-CoV-2-specific TCRs generated with the MIRA antigen-specificity platform. Breadth meant the fraction of unique TCRs that were SARS-CoV-2-associated, whereas depth meant the fraction of total T cells that were SARS-CoV-2-associated. Using the MIRA data, every spike-specific TCR was mapped to the spike region that the TCR reacted to and assigned to either a CD4 or a CD8 class. Log10-transformed breadth and depth values were compared by one-way ANOVA with Sidak's multiple comparisons tests. The table comes from immuneACCESS by way of TCRdb, which keeps in-frame sequences with V and J called. Part of the clones is missing from these tables; in studies checked, under half for an unresolved V gene and the rest for unknown reasons. The V and J calls and clone size are taken from that table; D and trimming were inferred from the DNA. The sample includes more than 130,000 clones, with about nine tenths observed a single time. The biggest ten clones account for around 3.6% of the sample.

On this clone itself: No antigen is known for it. Base qualities were left out, and no much larger clone turns up one base away.

The chain is encoded by TRBV11-2 joined to TRBJ2-7, with 9 middle bases fitting TRBD1. This TCR was sampled from an adult in good health. The specimen was peripheral blood, collected on day 0 of AZD1222 vaccination. The nucleotide sequence is given as TGTGCCAGCAGCCCTTTGACAGGGGGAATATACGAGCAGTACTTC. It codes for CASSPLTGGIYEQYF.